This T cell receptor (beta chain) was obtained from a study of neoadjuvant anti-PD-1 for oral cavity cancer. Using immunoSEQ multiplex PCR, the repertoire was profiled, and TCRdb retains in-frame clones only, with some absent. The sample lists some 71,000 clones, 65% to 85% seen once, with 3% to 3.5% in the top ten. The germline V and J ends were trimmed by 2 bases and 4 bases, with 14 bases remaining between them. The CDR3 sequence is 15 residues long. Germline V gene data show CDR1 as MDHEN and CDR2 as SYDVKM. These newly diagnosed stage II-IVA oral cavity squamous cell carcinoma patients had no prior systemic or radiation treatment.

The rearrangement joins TRBV28 to TRBJ1-2; perhaps TRBD1 as D (5 bases). The receptor was derived from a person between 40 and 85 years old with oral cavity squamous cell carcinoma. The source material was PBMCs, sampled before nivolumab (anti-PD-1) treatment. This CDR3 is CASSLGGWLGYGYTF. As DNA, the CDR3 is TGTGCCAGCAGTTTAGGGGGGTGGTTGGGCTATGGCTACACCTTC.